This T cell receptor beta chain was obtained from a study of shared clonotypes between healthy human individuals. Study-wide context: Each donor had three CD4 naive, three CD4 memory, two CD8 naive and one CD8 memory plate.

Trimming removed 6 bases from V and 4 bases from J, with 13 bases in between. The germline V gene has CDR1 SGHDT and CDR2 YYEEEE. The length of the CDR3 is 13 residues. Clones were read by immunoSEQ multiplex PCR, and TCRdb kept only the in-frame ones, dropping some. Found here are about 1 million clones, roughly 70% of them singletons; the top ten hold over 1.3%. The sequencing input was memory CD4+ T cells sorted from blood. The subset denotes: CD45RA-negative fraction. This TCR derives from a man younger than 35 in good health. The V and J genes are TRBV5-6 and TRBJ1-1; D is uncertain. This CDR3 reads CASTHRGGTEAFF. The CDR3 nucleotides read TGTGCCAGCACCCACCGGGGAGGCACTGAAGCTTTCTTT.